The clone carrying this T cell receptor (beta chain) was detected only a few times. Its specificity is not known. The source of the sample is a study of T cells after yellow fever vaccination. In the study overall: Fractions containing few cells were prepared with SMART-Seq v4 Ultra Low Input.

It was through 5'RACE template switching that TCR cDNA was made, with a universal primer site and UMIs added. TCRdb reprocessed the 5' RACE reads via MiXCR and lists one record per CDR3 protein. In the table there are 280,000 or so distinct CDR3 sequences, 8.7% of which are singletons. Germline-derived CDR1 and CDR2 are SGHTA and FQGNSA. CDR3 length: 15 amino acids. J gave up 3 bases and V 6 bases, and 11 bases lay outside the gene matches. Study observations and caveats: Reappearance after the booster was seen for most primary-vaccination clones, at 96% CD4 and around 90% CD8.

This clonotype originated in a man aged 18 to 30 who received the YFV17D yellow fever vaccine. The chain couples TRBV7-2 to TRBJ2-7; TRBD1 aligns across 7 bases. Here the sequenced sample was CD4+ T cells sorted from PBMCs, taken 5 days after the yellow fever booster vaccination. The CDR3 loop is CASSATLGQSYEQYV. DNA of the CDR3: TGTGCCAGCAGTGCAACCTTGGGACAGAGCTACGAGCAGTACGTC.